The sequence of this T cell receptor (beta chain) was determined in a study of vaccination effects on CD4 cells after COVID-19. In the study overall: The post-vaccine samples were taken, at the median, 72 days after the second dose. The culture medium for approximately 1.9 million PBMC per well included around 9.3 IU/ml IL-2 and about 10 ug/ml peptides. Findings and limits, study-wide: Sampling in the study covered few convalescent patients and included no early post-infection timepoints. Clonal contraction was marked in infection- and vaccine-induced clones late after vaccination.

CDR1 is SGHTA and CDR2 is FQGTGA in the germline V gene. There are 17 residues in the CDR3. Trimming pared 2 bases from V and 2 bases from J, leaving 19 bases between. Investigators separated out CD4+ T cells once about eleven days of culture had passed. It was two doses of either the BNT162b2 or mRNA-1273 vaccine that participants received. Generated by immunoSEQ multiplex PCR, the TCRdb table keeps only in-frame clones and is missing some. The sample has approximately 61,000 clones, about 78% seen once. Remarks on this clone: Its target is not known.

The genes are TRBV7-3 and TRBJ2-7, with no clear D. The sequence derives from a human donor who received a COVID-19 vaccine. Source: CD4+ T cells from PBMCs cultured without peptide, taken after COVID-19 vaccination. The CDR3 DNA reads TGTGCCAGCAGCTTAGAGGAAAGACATTTGGATCCCTACGAGCAGTACTTC. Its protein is CASSLEERHLDPYEQYF.